This TCR beta chain is drawn from a study of shared clonotypes between healthy human individuals. Study findings and constraints: The study drew on few donors, limiting represented genetic and exposure-history diversity.

The input for sorted-subset replicate PCRs was 200 to 250 ng DNA, tens of thousands of T cell genomes. Authors' processing steps: Quality scores were absent from the junction-only immunoSEQ sequences, so filtering differed. The protocol was immunoSEQ multiplex PCR, while the TCRdb copy is restricted to in-frame clones and leaves out a portion. That table supplies the V and J calls and clone size; D and trimming were determined from the DNA. The sample holds hundreds of thousands of clones; about 96% are singletons and the top ten take 0.05% to 0.07%. To note about this clone: The antigen is unknown.

Germline V gene data show CDR1 as MNHNY and CDR2 as SVGAGI (reference sequence). V was pared by 6 bases and J by 1 base, with 14 bases between. The CDR3 totals 15 residues. V gene TRBV6-6 combines with J gene TRBJ2-3; D is tentatively TRBD1 or TRBD2 (5 bases each). The sequence was obtained from a woman younger than 45 in good health. Sequencing used naive CD4+ T cells sorted from blood. Subset: CD45RA+ positively selected. The chain's CDR3 is CASRETRDRTDTQYF. In DNA, the CDR3 is TGTGCCAGCAGGGAGACCAGGGACCGCACAGATACGCAGTATTTT.